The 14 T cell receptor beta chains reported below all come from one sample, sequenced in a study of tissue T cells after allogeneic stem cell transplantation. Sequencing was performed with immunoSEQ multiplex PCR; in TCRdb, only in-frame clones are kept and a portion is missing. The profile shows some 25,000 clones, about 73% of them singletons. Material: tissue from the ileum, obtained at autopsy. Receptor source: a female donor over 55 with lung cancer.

For the CDR3, the DNA is TGCGCCAGCAGCCCCAACAATATGAACACCGGGGAGCTGTTTTTT. Its protein is CASSPNNMNTGELFF. J is TRBJ2-2 and V is TRBV5-1; D unclear. Germline V CDR1 and CDR2: SGHRS, YFSETQ. Trimming took off 4 bases at V and 1 base at J, with 11 bases between the two ends. The CDR3 contains 15 residues. The complete variable domain, with remaining parts taken from reference TRBV5-1 and TRBJ2-2, reads KAGVTQTPRYLIKTRGQQVTLSCSPISGHRSVSWYQQTPGQGLQFLFEYFSETQRNKGNFPGRFSGRQFSNSRSEMNVSTLELGDSALYLCASSPNNMNTGELFFGEGSRLTVL.

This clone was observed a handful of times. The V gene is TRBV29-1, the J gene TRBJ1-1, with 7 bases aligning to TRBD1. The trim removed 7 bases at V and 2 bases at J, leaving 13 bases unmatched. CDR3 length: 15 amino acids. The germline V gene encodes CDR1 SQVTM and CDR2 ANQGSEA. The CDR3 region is CSGKTTGSLNTEAFF. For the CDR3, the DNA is TGCAGCGGGAAGACGACAGGGTCCCTAAACACTGAAGCTTTCTTT.

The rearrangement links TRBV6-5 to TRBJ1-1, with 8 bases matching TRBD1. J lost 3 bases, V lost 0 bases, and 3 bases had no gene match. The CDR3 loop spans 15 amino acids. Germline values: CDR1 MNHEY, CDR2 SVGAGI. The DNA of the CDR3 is TGTGCCAGCAGTTACTCGGTGACAGGGGACACTGAAGCTTTCTTT. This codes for CASSYSVTGDTEAFF.

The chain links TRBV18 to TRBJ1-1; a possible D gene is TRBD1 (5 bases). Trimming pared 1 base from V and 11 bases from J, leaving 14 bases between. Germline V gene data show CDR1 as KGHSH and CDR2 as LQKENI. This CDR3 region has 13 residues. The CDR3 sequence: CASSPQEGWKAFF. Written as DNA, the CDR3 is TGTGCCAGCTCACCACAGGAGGGGTGGAAGGCTTTCTTT.

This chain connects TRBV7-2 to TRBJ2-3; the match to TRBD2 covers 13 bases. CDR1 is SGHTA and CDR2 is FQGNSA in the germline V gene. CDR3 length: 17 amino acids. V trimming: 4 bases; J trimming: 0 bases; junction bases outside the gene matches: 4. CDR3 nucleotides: TGTGCCAGCAGCTCCATGACTAGCGGGGGGAGCACAGATACGCAGTATTTT. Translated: CASSSMTSGGSTDTQYF.

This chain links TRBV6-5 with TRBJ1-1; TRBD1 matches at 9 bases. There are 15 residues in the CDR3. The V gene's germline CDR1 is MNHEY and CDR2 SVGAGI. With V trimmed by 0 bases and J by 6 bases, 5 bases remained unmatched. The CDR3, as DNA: TGTGCCAGCAGTTACTCCGGGACAGGGAGTCCTGAAGCTTTCTTT. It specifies CASSYSGTGSPEAFF.

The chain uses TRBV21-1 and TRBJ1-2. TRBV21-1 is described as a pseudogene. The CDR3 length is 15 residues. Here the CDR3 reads CASSKVGAAGCGYTF. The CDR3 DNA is TGTGCCAGCAGCAAAGTCGGGGCGGCCGGGTGTGGCTACACCTTC.

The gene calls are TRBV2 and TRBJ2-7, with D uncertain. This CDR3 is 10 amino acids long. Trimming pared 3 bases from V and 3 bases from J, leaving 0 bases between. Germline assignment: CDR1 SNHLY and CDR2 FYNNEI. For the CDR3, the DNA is TGTGCCAGCAGTGACTACGAGCAGTACTTC. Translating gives CASSDYEQYF.

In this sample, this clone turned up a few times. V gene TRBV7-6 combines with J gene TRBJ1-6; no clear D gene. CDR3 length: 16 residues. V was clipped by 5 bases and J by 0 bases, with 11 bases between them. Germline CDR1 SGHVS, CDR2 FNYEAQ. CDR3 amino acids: CASSPQAGSYNSPLHF. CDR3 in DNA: TGTGCCAGCAGCCCCCAAGCGGGCTCCTATAATTCACCCCTCCACTTT. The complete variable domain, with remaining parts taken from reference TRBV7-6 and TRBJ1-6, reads GAGVSQSPRYKVTKRGQDVALRCDPISGHVSLYWYRQALGQGPEFLTYFNYEAQQDKSGLPNDRFSAERPEGSISTLTIQRTEQRDSAMYRCASSPQAGSYNSPLHFGNGTRLTVT.

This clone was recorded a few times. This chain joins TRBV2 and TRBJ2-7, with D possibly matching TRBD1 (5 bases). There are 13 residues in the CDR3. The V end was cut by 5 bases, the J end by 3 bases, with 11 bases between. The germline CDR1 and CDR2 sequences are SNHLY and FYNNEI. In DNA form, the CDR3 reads TGTGCCAGCAGTCGTTCTCAGGGCTACGAGCAGTACTTC. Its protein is CASSRSQGYEQYF.

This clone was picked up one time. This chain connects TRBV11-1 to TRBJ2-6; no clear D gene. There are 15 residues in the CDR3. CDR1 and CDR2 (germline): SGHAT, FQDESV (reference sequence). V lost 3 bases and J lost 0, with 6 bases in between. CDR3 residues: CASSFGSSGANVLTF. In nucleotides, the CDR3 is TGTGCCAGCAGCTTTGGTAGCTCTGGGGCCAACGTCCTGACTTTC.

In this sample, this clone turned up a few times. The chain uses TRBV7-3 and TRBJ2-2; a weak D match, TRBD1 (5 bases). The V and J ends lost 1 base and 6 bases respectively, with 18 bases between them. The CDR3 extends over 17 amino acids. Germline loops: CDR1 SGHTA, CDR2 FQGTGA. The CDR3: CASSLNRAGKGPGELFF. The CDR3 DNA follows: TGTGCCAGCAGCTTAAACCGCGCTGGGAAGGGGCCCGGGGAGCTGTTTTTT.

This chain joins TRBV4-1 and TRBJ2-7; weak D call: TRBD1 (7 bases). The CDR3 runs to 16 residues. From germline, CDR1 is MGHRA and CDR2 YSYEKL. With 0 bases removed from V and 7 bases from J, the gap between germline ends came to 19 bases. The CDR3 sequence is CASSQEGGTVLGEQYF. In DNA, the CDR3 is TGCGCCAGCAGCCAAGAAGGAGGGACAGTCCTCGGTGAGCAGTACTTC.

In DNA, the CDR3 is TGTGCCAGCAAGCGAGACCGGGACCAATCCTACGAGCAGTACTTC. Translating gives CASKRDRDQSYEQYF. The chain uses TRBV7-2 and TRBJ2-7; D tentatively fits TRBD1 or TRBD2 (5 bases each). Trimming took 7 bases from V and 1 from J, leaving 17 bases between them. The V gene's germline CDR1 is SGHTA and CDR2 FQGNSA. The CDR3 runs to 15 residues.